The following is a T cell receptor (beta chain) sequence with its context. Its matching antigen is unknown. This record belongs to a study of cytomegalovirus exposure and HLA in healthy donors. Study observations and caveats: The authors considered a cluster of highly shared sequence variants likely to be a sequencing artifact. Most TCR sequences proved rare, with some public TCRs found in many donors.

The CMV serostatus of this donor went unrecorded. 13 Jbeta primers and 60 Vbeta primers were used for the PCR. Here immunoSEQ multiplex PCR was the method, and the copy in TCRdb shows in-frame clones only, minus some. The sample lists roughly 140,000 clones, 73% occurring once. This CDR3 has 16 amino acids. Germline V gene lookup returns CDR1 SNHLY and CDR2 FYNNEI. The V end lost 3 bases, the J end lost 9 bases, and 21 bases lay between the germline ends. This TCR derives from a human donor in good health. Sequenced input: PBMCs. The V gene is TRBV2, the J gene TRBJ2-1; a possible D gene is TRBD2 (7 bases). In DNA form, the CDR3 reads TGTGCCAGCAGTGATGTAGGACTAGGGGGTTCTGCTGAGCAGTTCTTC. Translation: CASSDVGLGGSAEQFF.